This T cell receptor (beta chain) was captured in a study of tumor-infiltrating lymphocytes in primary liver carcinoma. For the study at large: Every sample contained roughly 3.5 to 8 million productive TCRbeta reads, and these numbers were similar from one tissue type to another.

The table lists this clonotype with a count of one. Its antigen remains unknown. The junction shows a germline mismatch at one end, possibly a read error. They got blood RNA out of unsorted whole blood and also pulled out germline DNA. Presurgery, around 4 milliliters of peripheral blood were collected. Reverse transcription of roughly 480 ng total RNA with a constant-region primer produced TCR beta cDNA. Nested multiplex PCR, run for three rounds with slightly modified ARM-PCR, yielded TCR beta libraries. The first two PCR rounds, roughly 10 cycles each, used TRBV1-TRBV30 forward primers and a C-beta reverse primer. TCRdb re-called the multiplex PCR reads with MiXCR, one entry per CDR3 protein. The sample consists of 300,000 to 400,000 distinct CDR3 sequences, 65% of them appearing once. The CDR3 has 14 amino acids. Germline lookup yields CDR1 MGHRA and CDR2 YSYEKL. General study findings and limits: Tumors carried a top-250-clone fraction significantly exceeding that of blood (p = 0.039).

The source material was peripheral blood. The sequence came from a man aged 40-55 years with primary liver carcinoma and hepatitis B virus infection. The chain joins TRBV4-1 to TRBJ2-2; D gene uncertain. The CDR3 DNA reads as TGCGCCAGGAGCCAAGTCGCCACAACCGGGGAGCTGTTTTTT. Protein product: CARSQVATTGELFF.